This TCR beta chain was identified in a study of T cells in localized non-small cell lung cancer. Study-wide results and caveats: When the top 100 tumor clones were examined, a median approximately 59 of them also appeared in the adjacent lung, which was paired and uninvolved.

The table came from immunoSEQ multiplex PCR; TCRdb's copy has only in-frame clones and leaves some out. Counted here are approximately 29,000 clones, about 80% occurring once; the ten biggest clones make up approximately 33%. Germline CDR1 is SGHNT and CDR2 is YYREEE (reference sequence). CDR3 size: 13 residues. Trimming shortened V by 4 bases and J by 3 bases, and 10 bases separated the two germline ends. As for this clone: Its antigen is unidentified.

The sequence came from a male donor older than 55 with stage II squamous cell lung carcinoma. Sample: peripheral blood, taken before any cancer treatment. The V gene is TRBV5-4, the J gene TRBJ1-1; no clear D. The CDR3 sequence is CASSPPGDTEAFF. As DNA, the CDR3 is TGTGCCAGCAGCCCCCCGGGAGACACTGAAGCTTTCTTT.